The 11 T cell receptor beta chains below were found in one sample sequenced in a study of T cell repertoires in cytomegalovirus infection (dated by TCRdb to between 2018 and 2021). Sequencer: Illumina HiSeq 1500. Using fastp at Q25 and MiXCR, TCRdb reprocessed the public reads and kept productive beta chains. All rows with the same CDR3 protein become a single entry with the most common DNA and genes. Across this sample there are 200,000 or so distinct CDR3 sequences, with roughly 28% seen only once. The ten largest clonotypes hold 30% to 40% of the sample. Sample: PBMCs. The receptors here all came from a human donor in good health (CMV status not recorded). Some clones in this sample may be carry-over from other donors' samples.

The rearrangement joins TRBV12-3 or TRBV12-4 to TRBJ1-1, with unresolved D. V lost 5 bases, J lost 1 base, and 11 bases lay in between. The CDR3 spans 14 residues. The CDR3 region is CASSPGLANTEAFF. In nucleotides, the CDR3 is TGTGCCAGCAGTCCGGGGTTGGCGAACACTGAAGCTTTCTTT.

The V gene is TRBV10-3, the J gene TRBJ2-5; D is possibly TRBD1 or TRBD2 (5 bases each). V gave up 6 bases and J gave up 2 bases, with 10 bases separating them. CDR3 length: 13 residues. Germline loops: CDR1 ENHRY, CDR2 SYGVKD. CDR3 residues: CAISRDPQETQYF. In nucleotides, the CDR3 is TGTGCCATCAGCCGGGACCCACAAGAGACCCAGTACTTC.

This sequence joins TRBV10-3 and TRBJ2-1; 13 nucleotides agree with TRBD2. The ends lost 2 bases at V and 8 bases at J; junction bases unmatched: 3. The germline V gene has CDR1 ENHRY and CDR2 SYGVKD. The CDR3 extends over 15 amino acids. As DNA, the CDR3 is TGTGCCATCAGTGAGAGGACTAGCGGGGGCCATGAGCAGTTCTTC. This encodes CAISERTSGGHEQFF.

This chain joins TRBV6-2 or TRBV6-3 and TRBJ1-5, with no clear D. Germline V gene sequence: CDR1 MNHEY, CDR2 SVGEGT. Trimming removed 3 bases from V and 5 bases from J, with 8 bases in between. This CDR3 has 13 residues. The DNA for the CDR3 is TGTGCCAGCAGTTATCATAGACATCAGCCCCAGCATTTT. Translation gives CASSYHRHQPQHF.

The V gene is TRBV2, the J gene TRBJ2-7, with D unclear. This CDR3 has 15 residues. Germline V gene sequence: CDR1 SNHLY, CDR2 FYNNEI. The germline V and J ends were trimmed by 3 bases and 0 bases, with 12 bases remaining between them. CDR3 sequence (DNA): TGTGCCAGCAGTGACCTCAGGACCGGCTCCTACGAGCAGTACTTC. Residues: CASSDLRTGSYEQYF.

The chain joins TRBV5-1 to TRBJ2-5; D perhaps matches TRBD2 (7 bases). V was clipped by 4 bases and J by 4 bases, with 14 bases between them. CDR1 and CDR2 from the germline V gene are SGHRS and YFSETQ. This CDR3 spans 14 amino acids. The CDR3 DNA reads TGCGCCAGCAGCCCCGGCGGGGGCGCAGAGACCCAGTACTTC. Its protein is CASSPGGGAETQYF.

This rearrangement joins TRBV5-1 to TRBJ1-2; D unclear. Trimming cost V 0 bases and J 2 bases, with 8 bases left between them. The CDR3 consists of 14 residues. From germline, CDR1 is SGHRS and CDR2 YFSETQ. The CDR3 here is CASSLGTSNYGYTF. CDR3 bases: TGCGCCAGCAGCTTGGGTACCTCCAACTATGGCTACACCTTC.

This clonotype appeared a few times. The V gene is TRBV12-3 or TRBV12-4, the J gene TRBJ1-1, with 10 bases identical to TRBD1. The V and J ends lost 6 bases and 5 bases, in that order; junction bases with no gene match: 6. CDR3 length: 14 amino acids. The CDR3: CASSPTGGWTEAFF. The CDR3 nucleotides read TGTGCCAGCAGCCCGACAGGGGGCTGGACTGAAGCTTTCTTT.

This clonotype was observed a handful of times. The V and J genes are TRBV5-6 and TRBJ2-7; D is unresolved. The CDR3 has 14 residues. In germline, CDR1 is SGHDT, CDR2 YYEEEE. The V gene lost 4 bases and the J gene lost 2 bases, with 13 bases spanning the gap. The CDR3 reads CASSPQTETYEQYF. CDR3 in DNA: TGTGCCAGCAGCCCTCAGACGGAGACCTACGAGCAGTACTTC.

This clonotype was found many times. V and J are TRBV12-3 or TRBV12-4 and TRBJ1-1; tentatively, D is TRBD1 (5 bases). CDR3 length: 14 amino acids. Trimming left V 6 bases short and J 4 bases short, with 15 bases between. The CDR3 spells CASSTAGFGTEAFF. DNA for the CDR3: TGTGCCAGCAGCACCGCAGGGTTCGGCACTGAAGCTTTCTTT.

This clonotype was detected many times. The gene calls are TRBV7-8 and TRBJ1-1, with D tentatively TRBD1 (6 bases). Trimming shortened V by 5 bases and J by 3 bases, and 16 bases separated the two germline ends. Looked up from germline, CDR1 is SGHVS and CDR2 is FQNEAQ. The CDR3 contains 15 residues. In DNA, the CDR3 is TGTGCCAGCAGCCCCCGTTGGGGGGCTGACACTGAAGCTTTCTTT. Encoded protein: CASSPRWGADTEAFF.